The rows below give T cell receptor beta chains drawn from one sample of a study of cytomegalovirus exposure and HLA in healthy donors. Repertoires were generated with immunoSEQ multiplex PCR, while TCRdb's copy carries only in-frame clones and drops some. The top ten clones hold over 10% of a sample with 65,000 to 90,000 clones, 75% of them seen once. Sequencing was performed on PBMCs. Receptors were obtained from a man between 65 and 85 years old in good health and CMV-seronegative. CDR3s include the opening cysteine and the closing phenylalanine or tryptophan. Fields, in order: J gene, clone size, V gene, D gene, CDR3 DNA, CDR3 protein. The D gene is left open where the match is weak. A row's size may be missing; if present it is once, few, many or a size class.

TRBJ1-1 | . | TRBV19 | TRBD1 | TGTGCCAGTAGGCCTAGGACAGGGCGAGACACTGAAGCTTTCTTT | CASRPRTGRDTEAFF
TRBJ2-5 | . | TRBV19 | TRBD2 | TGTGCCAGTAGTATATGGGCAGGGAGGGACCAAGAGACCCAGTACTTC | CASSIWAGRDQETQYF
TRBJ2-3 | . | TRBV6-1 | . | TGTGCCAGCAGTCTTAGCGGAACAGATACGCAGTATTTT | CASSLSGTDTQYF
TRBJ2-2 | once | TRBV7-9 | TRBD2 | TGTTCCAGCAGCCCCCCGGGACTAGCGGCGAACACCGGGGAGCTGTTTTTT | CSSSPPGLAANTGELFF
TRBJ2-2 | . | TRBV18 | TRBD1 | TGTGCCAGCTCACCATTCACCGGGACAGGGCTGGACGGGGAGCTGTTTTTT | CASSPFTGTGLDGELFF
TRBJ1-2 | . | TRBV7-9 | . | TGTGCCAGCAGCCCCCACGGGCAGCCTAGCCCAGTAGGCTACACCTTC | CASSPHGQPSPVGYTF
TRBJ1-1 | few | TRBV5-4 | . | TGTGCCAGCAGCCGGGAGGGCCCCATGAACACTGAAGCTTTCTTT | CASSREGPMNTEAFF
TRBJ1-5 | few | TRBV6-5 | TRBD1 | TGTGCCAGCAGCCTAGACAGGGGGCAGAATCAGCCCCAGCATTTT | CASSLDRGQNQPQHF
TRBJ1-1 | . | TRBV27 | . | TGTGCCAGCAGTTTATCAGGGGTCGTCACTGAAGCTTTCTTT | CASSLSGVVTEAFF
TRBJ2-5 | once | TRBV7-2 | TRBD1 | TGTGCCAGCGGCCGTCGGGGGACAGGGGGTGGTGAGACCCAGTACTTC | CASGRRGTGGGETQYF
TRBJ2-1 | . | TRBV7-8 | TRBD2 | TGTGCCAGCAGCTTAGGAGCGGGGGGGGCCTACAATGAGCAGTTCTTC | CASSLGAGGAYNEQFF
TRBJ1-5 | . | TRBV10-2 | . | TGCGCCAGCAGTGAGGCAGCGAATCAGCCCCAGCATTTT | CASSEAANQPQHF
TRBJ2-1 | . | TRBV5-1 | TRBD2 | TGCGCCAGCAGCTCGGGGACTAGCGGGAGTGATGAGCAGTTCTTC | CASSSGTSGSDEQFF
TRBJ1-4 | once | TRBV6-4 | . | TGTGCCAGCAGTGACTTGGTGGCAGGGGCGCAATATCTGGCTGGAACTAATGAAAAACTGTTTTTT | CASSDLVAGAQYLAGTNEKLFF
TRBJ2-7 | . | TRBV10-3 | . | TGTGCCATCAGGGAGACAACCTACGAGCAGTACTTC | CAIRETTYEQYF
TRBJ2-7 | . | TRBV6-5 | TRBD1 | TGTGCCAGCTGGGGGACAGGATCCTACGAGCAGTACTTC | CASWGTGSYEQYF
TRBJ2-7 | . | TRBV27 | TRBD2 | TGTGCCAGCAGAAAGCGGGAGGGTTACGAGCAGTACTTC | CASRKREGYEQYF
TRBJ2-7 | . | TRBV30 | TRBD1 | TGTGCCTGGAACCGGGACAGAACCTACGAGCAGTACTTC | CAWNRDRTYEQYF
TRBJ2-7 | . | TRBV2 | TRBD2 | TGTGCCAGCAAGGGACTAGCAGGCCCCTACGAGCAGTACTTC | CASKGLAGPYEQYF
TRBJ2-1 | . | TRBV2 | . | TGTGCCAGCGAGGGACCCGGGACAACAACCTCCTTCTTC | CASEGPGTTTSFF
TRBJ1-5 | . | TRBV7-2 | TRBD1 | TGTGCCAGCAGCTTAACGGGACAGGGGCATCAGCCCCAGCATTTT | CASSLTGQGHQPQHF
TRBJ2-1 | . | TRBV7-9 | . | TGTGCCAGCAGCTTAGCAGGCGGTGAGCAGTTCTTC | CASSLAGGEQFF
TRBJ2-2 | . | TRBV9 | TRBD2 | TGTGCCAGCAGCGTAGGGCTAGCGGGCTATAAGAACACCGGGGAGCTGTTTTTT | CASSVGLAGYKNTGELFF
TRBJ1-2 | . | TRBV27 | . | TGTGCCAGCAGTTCCACCAACAGCTATGGCTACACCTTC | CASSSTNSYGYTF
TRBJ2-7 | . | TRBV5-1 | . | TGCGCCAGCAGCGTGGGACACGGGGACTACGAGCAGTACTTC | CASSVGHGDYEQYF
TRBJ2-6 | once | TRBV27 | . | TGTGCCAGCACCGCAGTATTAAGCTCTGGGGCCAACGTCCTGACTTTC | CASTAVLSSGANVLTF
TRBJ1-5 | few | TRBV4-2 | . | TGTGCCAGCAGCCAAGACAGGGGACAACGTCAGCCCCAGCATTTT | CASSQDRGQRQPQHF
TRBJ2-3 | . | TRBV15 | . | TGTGCCACCAGCGGGCGAGTTCCGGGACTTCGCACAGATACGCAGTATTTT | CATSGRVPGLRTDTQYF
TRBJ1-2 | . | TRBV7-8 | . | TGTGCCAGCAGCCGCTTGGACAGCCTGGGCTACACCTTC | CASSRLDSLGYTF
TRBJ2-3 | . | TRBV5-1 | TRBD2 | TGCGCCAGCAGCTTGGCCGGGACTAGCGGGAGTGATACGCAGTATTTT | CASSLAGTSGSDTQYF
TRBJ1-1 | . | TRBV19 | TRBD1 | TGTGCCAGTAGTATATTGGGGACAGGGGCCGAAGCTTTCTTT | CASSILGTGAEAFF
TRBJ1-5 | . | TRBV19 | . | TGTGCCACGGGGGGGAATGTCGGCAGGGGCGATCAGCCCCAGCATTTT | CATGGNVGRGDQPQHF
TRBJ2-2 | few | TRBV2 | TRBD2 | TGTGCCAGCAGACCTGGACTAGCGGGGGGAGGCGGGGAGCTGTTTTTT | CASRPGLAGGGGELFF
TRBJ2-2 | few | TRBV5-4 | TRBD1 | TGTGCCAGCAGCAACGGACAGGGCCGGGACACCGGGGAGCTGTTTTTT | CASSNGQGRDTGELFF
TRBJ2-4 | . | TRBV4-1 | . | TGCGCCAGCAGCCAAGATCTTAAGGGGGTGCCAAACATTCAGTACTTC | CASSQDLKGVPNIQYF
TRBJ2-3 | . | TRBV5-1 | TRBD1 | TGCGCCAGCAGCTTGGATGGACAGGGAAGCACAGATACGCAGTATTTT | CASSLDGQGSTDTQYF
TRBJ1-3 | few | TRBV5-6 | . | TGTGCCAGCAGCTTGGAAGGACAGACCTCTGGAAACACCATATATTTT | CASSLEGQTSGNTIYF
TRBJ2-7 | few | TRBV5-1 | . | TGCGCCAGCAGCTTCCGGGATACTCGGGACGAGCAGTACTTC | CASSFRDTRDEQYF
TRBJ2-1 | . | TRBV14 | TRBD2 | TGTGCCAGCAGCCAAAGGAGGTTAGCGGGAGGGAATGAGCAGTTCTTC | CASSQRRLAGGNEQFF
TRBJ2-7 | . | TRBV7-8 | TRBD1 | TGTGCCAGCAGCTCAGGGACAGGTGGTTTCTACGAGCAGTACTTC | CASSSGTGGFYEQYF
TRBJ2-1 | . | TRBV7-9 | TRBD2 | TGTGCCAGCAGCTTTGGAAGCGGGAGGGCCAATGAGCAGTTCTTC | CASSFGSGRANEQFF
TRBJ1-4 | . | TRBV5-8 | . | TGTGCCAGCACGACACCAACTAATGAAAAACTGTTTTTT | CASTTPTNEKLFF
TRBJ1-6 | few | TRBV27 | . | TGTGCCAGCAGTTTCGGAGGGGCGGCTAATTCACCCCTCCACTTT | CASSFGGAANSPLHF
TRBJ2-3 | . | TRBV5-8 | TRBD2 | TGTGCCAGCACCTTCCTAGCGGGAGGGTATACGCAGTATTTT | CASTFLAGGYTQYF
TRBJ2-1 | . | TRBV4-3 | TRBD2 | TGCGCCAGCAGCCAAGCCCCTAGCGGGGGCCCAAGCTCCTACAATGAGCAGTTCTTC | CASSQAPSGGPSSYNEQFF
TRBJ1-6 | . | TRBV18 | . | TGTGCCAGCTCACCAGACTTTGCTAATTCACCCCTCCACTTT | CASSPDFANSPLHF